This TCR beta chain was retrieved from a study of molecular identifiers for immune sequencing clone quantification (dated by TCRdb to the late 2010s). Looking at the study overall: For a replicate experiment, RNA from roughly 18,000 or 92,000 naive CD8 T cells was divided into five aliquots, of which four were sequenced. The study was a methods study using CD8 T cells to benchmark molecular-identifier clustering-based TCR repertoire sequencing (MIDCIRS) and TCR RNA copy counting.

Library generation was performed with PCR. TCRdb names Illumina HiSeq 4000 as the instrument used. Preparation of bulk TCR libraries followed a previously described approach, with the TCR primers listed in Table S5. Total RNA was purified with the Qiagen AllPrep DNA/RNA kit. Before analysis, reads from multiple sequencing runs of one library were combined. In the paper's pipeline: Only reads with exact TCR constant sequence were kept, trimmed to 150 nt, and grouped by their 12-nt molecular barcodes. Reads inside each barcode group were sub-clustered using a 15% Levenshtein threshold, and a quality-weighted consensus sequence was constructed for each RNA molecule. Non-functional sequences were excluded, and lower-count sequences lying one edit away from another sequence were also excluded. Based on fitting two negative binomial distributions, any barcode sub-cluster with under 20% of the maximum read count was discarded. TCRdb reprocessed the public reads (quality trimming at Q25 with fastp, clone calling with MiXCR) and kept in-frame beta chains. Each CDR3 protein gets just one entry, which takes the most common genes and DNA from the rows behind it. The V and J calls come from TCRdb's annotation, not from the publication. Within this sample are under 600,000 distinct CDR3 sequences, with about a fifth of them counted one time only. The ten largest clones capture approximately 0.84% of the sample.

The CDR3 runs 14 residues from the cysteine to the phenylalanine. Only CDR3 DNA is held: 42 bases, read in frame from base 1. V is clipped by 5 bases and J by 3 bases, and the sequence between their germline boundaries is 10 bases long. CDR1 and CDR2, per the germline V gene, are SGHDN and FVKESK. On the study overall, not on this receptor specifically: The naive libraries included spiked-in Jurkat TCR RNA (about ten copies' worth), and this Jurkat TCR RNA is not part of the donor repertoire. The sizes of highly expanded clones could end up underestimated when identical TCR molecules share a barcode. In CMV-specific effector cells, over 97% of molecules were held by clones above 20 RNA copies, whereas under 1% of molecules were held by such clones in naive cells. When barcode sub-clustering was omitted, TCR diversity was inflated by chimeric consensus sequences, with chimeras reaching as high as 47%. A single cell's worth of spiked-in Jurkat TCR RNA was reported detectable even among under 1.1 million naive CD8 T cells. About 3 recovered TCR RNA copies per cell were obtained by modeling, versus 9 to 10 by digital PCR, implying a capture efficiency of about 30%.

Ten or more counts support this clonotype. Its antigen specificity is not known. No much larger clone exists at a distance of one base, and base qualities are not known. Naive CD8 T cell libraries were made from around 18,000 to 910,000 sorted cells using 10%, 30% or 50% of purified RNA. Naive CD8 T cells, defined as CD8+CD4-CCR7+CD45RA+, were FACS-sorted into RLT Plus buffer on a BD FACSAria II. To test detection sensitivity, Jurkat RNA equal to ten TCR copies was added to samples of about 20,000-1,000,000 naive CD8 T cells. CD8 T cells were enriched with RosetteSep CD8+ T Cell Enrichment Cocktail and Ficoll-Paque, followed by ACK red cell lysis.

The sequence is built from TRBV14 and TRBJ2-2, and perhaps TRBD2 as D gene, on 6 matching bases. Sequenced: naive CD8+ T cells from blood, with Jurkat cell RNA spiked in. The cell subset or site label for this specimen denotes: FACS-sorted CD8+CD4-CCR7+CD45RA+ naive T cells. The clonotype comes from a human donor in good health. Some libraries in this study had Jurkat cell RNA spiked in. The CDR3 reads CASSEGLYTGELFF. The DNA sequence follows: TGTGCCAGCAGCGAGGGACTGTACACCGGGGAGCTGTTTTTT.